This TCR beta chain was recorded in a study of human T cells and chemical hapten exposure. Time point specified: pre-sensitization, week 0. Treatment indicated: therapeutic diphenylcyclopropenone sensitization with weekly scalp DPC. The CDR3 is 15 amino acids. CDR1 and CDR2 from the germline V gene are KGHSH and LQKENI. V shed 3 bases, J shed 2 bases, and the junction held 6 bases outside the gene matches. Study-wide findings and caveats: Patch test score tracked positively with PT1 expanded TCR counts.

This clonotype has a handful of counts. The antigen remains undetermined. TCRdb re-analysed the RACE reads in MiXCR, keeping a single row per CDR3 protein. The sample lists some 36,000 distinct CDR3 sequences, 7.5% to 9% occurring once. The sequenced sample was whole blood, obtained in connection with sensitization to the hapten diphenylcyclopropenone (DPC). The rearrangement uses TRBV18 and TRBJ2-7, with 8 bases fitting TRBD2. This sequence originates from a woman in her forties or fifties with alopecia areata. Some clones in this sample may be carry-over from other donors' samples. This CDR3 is CASSPGLASAYEQYF. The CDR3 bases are TGTGCCAGCTCACCCGGACTAGCTAGCGCCTACGAGCAGTACTTC.